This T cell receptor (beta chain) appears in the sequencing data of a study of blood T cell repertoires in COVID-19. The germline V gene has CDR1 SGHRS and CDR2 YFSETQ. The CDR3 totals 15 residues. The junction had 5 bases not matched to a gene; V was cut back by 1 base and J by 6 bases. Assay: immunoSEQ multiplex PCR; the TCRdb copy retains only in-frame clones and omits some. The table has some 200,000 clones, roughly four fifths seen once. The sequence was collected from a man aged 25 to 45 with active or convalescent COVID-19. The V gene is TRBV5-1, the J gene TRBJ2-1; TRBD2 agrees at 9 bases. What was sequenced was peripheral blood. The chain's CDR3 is CASSLFSGGGNEQFF. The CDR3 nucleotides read TGCGCCAGCAGCTTGTTTAGCGGGGGCGGCAATGAGCAGTTCTTC.